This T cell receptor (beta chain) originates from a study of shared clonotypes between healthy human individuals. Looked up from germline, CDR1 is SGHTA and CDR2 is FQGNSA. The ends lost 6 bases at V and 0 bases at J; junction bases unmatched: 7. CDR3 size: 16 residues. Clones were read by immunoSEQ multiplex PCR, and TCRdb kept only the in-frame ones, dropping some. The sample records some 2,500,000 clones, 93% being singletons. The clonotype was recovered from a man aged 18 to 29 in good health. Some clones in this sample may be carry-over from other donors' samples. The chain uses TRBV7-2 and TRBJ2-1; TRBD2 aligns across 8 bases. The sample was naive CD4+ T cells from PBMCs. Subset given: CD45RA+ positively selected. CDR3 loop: CASRSLAGSSYNEQFF. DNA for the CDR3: TGTGCCAGCAGGAGTTTAGCGGGAAGCTCCTACAATGAGCAGTTCTTC.